Reported below is one TCR beta chain. What it recognizes is unknown. The record originates from a study of identical twins. Germline values: CDR1 SGHTA, CDR2 FQGNSA. The CDR3 length is 13 residues. Broader study findings: Low generation probability was overrepresented in out-of-frame alpha sequences shared by twins.

One entry per CDR3 protein results from TCRdb running MiXCR on the 5' RACE reads. Here the sample spans more than 1.5 million distinct CDR3 sequences, about 32% being singletons. Every one of the donors was a healthy Caucasian. This TCR was sampled from a newborn girl in good health. The chain has TRBV7-2 and TRBJ2-4; a weak D match, TRBD1 (5 bases). The end of the DNA fits TRBJ2-7 better, so the J call may be wrong. Material for sequencing was cord blood. The CDR3 DNA follows: TGTGCCAGCATCCAAGGGGTCGATTCCGAGCAGTACTTC. Translated: CASIQGVDSEQYF.